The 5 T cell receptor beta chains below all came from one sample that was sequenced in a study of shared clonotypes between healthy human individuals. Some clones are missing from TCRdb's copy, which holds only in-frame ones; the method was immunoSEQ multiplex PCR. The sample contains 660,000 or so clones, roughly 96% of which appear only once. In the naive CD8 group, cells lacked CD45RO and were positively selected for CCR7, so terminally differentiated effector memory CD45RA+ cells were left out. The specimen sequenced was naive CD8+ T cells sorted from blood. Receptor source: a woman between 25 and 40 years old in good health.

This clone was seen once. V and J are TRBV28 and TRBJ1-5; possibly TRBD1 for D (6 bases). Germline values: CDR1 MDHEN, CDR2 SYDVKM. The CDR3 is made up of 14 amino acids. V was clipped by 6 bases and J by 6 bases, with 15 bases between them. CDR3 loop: CASSLATGIQPQHF. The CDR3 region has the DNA TGTGCCAGCAGCCTAGCAACAGGGATTCAGCCCCAGCATTTT.

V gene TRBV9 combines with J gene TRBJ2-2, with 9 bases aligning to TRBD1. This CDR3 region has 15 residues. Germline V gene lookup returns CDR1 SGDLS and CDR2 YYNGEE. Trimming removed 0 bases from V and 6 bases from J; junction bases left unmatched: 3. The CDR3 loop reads CASSVDRGLPGELFF. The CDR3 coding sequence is TGTGCCAGCAGCGTAGACAGGGGGCTTCCCGGGGAGCTGTTTTTT.

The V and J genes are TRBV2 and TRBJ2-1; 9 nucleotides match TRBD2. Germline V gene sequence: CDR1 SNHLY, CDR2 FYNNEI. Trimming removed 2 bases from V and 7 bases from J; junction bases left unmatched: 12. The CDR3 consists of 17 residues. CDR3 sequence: CASSERSASGILNEQFF. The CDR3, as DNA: TGTGCCAGCAGTGAAAGGTCAGCTAGCGGGATTCTAAATGAGCAGTTCTTC.

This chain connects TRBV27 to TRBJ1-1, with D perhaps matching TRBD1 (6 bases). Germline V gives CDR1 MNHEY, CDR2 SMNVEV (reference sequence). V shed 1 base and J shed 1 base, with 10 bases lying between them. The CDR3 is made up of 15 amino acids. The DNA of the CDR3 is TGTGCCAGCAGTTTATACTACAGGGCGAACACTGAAGCTTTCTTT. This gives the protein CASSLYYRANTEAFF.

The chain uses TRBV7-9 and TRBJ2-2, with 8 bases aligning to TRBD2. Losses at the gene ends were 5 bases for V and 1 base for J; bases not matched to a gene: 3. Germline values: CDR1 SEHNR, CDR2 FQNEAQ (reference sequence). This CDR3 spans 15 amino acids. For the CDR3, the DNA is TGTGCCAGCAGCAAAAGCGGGAGGAACACCGGGGAGCTGTTTTTT. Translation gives CASSKSGRNTGELFF. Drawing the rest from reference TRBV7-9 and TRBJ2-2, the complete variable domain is DTGVSQNPRHKITKRGQNVTFRCDPISEHNRLYWYRQTLGQGPEFLTYFQNEAQLEKSRLLSDRFSAERPKGSFSTLEIQRTEQGDSAMYLCASSKSGRNTGELFFGEGSRLTVL.